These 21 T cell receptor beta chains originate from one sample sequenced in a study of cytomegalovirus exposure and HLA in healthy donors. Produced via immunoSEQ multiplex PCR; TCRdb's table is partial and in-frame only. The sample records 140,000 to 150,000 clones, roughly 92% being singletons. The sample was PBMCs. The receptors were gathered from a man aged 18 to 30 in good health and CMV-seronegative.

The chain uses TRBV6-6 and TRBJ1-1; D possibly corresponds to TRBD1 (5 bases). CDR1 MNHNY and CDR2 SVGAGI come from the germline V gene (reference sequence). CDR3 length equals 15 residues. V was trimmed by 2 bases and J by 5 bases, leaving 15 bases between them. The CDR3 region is CASSYPTQGRTEAFF. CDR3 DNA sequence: TGTGCCAGCAGTTACCCAACTCAGGGCAGAACTGAAGCTTTCTTT.

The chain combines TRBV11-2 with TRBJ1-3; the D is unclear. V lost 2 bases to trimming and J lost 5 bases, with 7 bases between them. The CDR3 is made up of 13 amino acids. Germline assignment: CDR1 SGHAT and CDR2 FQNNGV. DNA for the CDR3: TGTGCCAGCAGCTTATGGGCAAGAAACACCATATATTTT. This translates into CASSLWARNTIYF. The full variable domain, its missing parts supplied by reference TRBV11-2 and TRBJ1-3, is EAGVAQSPRYKIIEKRQSVAFWCNPISGHATLYWYQQILGQGPKLLIQFQNNGVVDDSQLPKDRFSAERLKGVDSTLKIQPAKLEDSAVYLCASSLWARNTIYFGEGSWLTVV.

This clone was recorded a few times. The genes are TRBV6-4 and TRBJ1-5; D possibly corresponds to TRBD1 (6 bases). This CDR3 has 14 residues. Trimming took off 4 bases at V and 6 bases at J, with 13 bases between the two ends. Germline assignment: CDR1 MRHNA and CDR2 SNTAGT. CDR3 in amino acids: CASSAQGIGQPQHF. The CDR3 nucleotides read TGTGCCAGCAGTGCTCAGGGGATAGGTCAGCCCCAGCATTTT.

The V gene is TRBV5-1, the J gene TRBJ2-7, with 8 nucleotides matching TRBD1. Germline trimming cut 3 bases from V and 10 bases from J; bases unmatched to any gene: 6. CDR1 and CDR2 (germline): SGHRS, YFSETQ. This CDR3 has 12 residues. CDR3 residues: CASSWGTGEQYF. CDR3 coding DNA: TGCGCCAGCAGCTGGGGGACAGGAGAACAGTACTTC.

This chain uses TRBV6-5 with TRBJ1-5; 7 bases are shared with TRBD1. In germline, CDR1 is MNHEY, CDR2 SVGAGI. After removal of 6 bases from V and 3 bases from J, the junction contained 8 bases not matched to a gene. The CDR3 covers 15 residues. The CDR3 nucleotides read TGTGCCAGCAGCCCGGACAGGACCATCAATCAGCCCCAGCATTTT. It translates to CASSPDRTINQPQHF.

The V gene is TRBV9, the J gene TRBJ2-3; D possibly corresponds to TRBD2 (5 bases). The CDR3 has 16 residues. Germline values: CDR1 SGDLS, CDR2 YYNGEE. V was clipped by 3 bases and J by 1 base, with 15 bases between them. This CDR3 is CASSALAGQGTDTQYF. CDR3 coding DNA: TGTGCCAGCAGCGCCCTAGCCGGGCAGGGCACAGATACGCAGTATTTT. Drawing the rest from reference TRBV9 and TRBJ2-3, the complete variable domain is DSGVTQTPKHLITATGQRVTLRCSPRSGDLSVYWYQQSLDQGLQFLIQYYNGEERAKGNILERFSAQQFPDLHSELNLSSLELGDSALYFCASSALAGQGTDTQYFGPGTRLTVL.

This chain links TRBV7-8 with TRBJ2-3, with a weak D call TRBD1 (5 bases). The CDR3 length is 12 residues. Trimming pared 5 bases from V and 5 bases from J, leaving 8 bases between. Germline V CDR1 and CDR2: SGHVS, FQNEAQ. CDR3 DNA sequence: TGTGCCAGCAGCCCCGGACAAGATACGCAGTATTTT. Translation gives CASSPGQDTQYF.

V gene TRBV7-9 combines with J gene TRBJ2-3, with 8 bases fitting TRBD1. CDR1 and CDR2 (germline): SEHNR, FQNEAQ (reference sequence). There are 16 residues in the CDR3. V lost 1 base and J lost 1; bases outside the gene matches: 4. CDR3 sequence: CASSLGTGGRTDTQYF. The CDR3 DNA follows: TGTGCCAGCAGCTTAGGCACAGGGGGTCGCACAGATACGCAGTATTTT.

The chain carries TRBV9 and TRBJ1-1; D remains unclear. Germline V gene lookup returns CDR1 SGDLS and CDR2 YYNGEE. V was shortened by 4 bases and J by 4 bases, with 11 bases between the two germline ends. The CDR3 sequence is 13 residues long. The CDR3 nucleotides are TGTGCCAGCAGCACTTACGCCCTCACTGAAGCTTTCTTT. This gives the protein CASSTYALTEAFF.

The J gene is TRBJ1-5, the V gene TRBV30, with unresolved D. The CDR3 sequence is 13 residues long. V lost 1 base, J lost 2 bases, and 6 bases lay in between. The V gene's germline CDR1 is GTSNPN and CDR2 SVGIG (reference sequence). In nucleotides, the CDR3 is TGTGCCTGGAGTGGTACAGGCAATCAGCCCCAGCATTTT. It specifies CAWSGTGNQPQHF.

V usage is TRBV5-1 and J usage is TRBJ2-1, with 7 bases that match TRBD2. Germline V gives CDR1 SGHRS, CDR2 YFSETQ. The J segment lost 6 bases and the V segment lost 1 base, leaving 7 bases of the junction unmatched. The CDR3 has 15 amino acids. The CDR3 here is CASSLTAGTGNEQFF. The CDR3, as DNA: TGCGCCAGCAGCTTGACAGCGGGGACGGGCAATGAGCAGTTCTTC.

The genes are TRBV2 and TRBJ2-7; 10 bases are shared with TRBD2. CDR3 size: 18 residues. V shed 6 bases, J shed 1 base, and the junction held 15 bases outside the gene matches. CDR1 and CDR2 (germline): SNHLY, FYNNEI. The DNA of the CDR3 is TGTGCCAGCAGAGCTGAGCCTTTAAGCGGGAGGGATTCCTACGAGCAGTACGTC. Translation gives CASRAEPLSGRDSYEQYV.

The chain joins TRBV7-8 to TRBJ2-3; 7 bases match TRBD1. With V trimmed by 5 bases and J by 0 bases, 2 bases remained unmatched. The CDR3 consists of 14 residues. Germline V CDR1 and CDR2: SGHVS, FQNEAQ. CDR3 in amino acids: CASSPRGSTDTQYF. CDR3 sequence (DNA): TGTGCCAGCAGCCCCAGGGGGAGCACAGATACGCAGTATTTT.

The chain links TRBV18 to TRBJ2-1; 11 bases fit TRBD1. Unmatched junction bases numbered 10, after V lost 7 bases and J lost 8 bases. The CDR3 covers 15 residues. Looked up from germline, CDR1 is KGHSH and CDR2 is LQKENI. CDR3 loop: CASLSGTGGFDEQFF. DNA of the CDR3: TGTGCCAGCTTGTCCGGGACAGGGGGTTTCGATGAGCAGTTCTTC.

The CDR3 spells CASSPIGQGGGYTF. The CDR3 DNA sequence: TGTGCCAGCAGCCCCATAGGACAGGGCGGCGGCTACACCTTC. The rearrangement uses TRBV11-2 and TRBJ1-2; 8 bases align to TRBD1. V lost 5 bases to trimming and J lost 8 bases; unmatched junction nucleotides: 10. This CDR3 region has 14 residues. The germline V gene encodes CDR1 SGHAT and CDR2 FQNNGV.

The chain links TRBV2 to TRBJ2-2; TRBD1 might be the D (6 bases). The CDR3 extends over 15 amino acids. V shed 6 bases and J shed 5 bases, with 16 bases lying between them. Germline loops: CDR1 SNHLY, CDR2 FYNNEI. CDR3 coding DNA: TGTGCCAGCAGCCAACAGGGATGGGTGACCGGGGAGCTGTTTTTT. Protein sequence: CASSQQGWVTGELFF.

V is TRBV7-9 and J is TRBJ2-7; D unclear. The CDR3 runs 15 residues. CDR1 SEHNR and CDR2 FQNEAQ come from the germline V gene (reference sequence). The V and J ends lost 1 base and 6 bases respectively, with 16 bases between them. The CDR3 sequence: CASSLVASAETEQYF. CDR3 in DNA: TGTGCCAGCAGCTTAGTTGCGAGCGCCGAAACCGAGCAGTACTTC.

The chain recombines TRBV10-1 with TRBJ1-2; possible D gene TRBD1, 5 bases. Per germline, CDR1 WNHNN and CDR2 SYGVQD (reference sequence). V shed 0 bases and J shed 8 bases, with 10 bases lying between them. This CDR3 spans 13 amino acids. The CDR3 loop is CASSESRVRGYTF. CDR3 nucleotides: TGCGCCAGCAGTGAGTCCAGGGTCCGGGGCTACACCTTC.

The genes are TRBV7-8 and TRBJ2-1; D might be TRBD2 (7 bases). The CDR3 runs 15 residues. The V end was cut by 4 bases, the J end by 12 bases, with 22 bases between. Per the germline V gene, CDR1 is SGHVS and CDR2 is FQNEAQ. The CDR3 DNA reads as TGTGCCAGCAGCTCCGGAGCGGGGACATCTAAAGGGCAGTTCTTC. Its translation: CASSSGAGTSKGQFF. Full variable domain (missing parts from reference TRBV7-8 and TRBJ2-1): GAGVSQSPRYKVAKRGQDVALRCDPISGHVSLFWYQQALGQGPEFLTYFQNEAQLDKSGLPSDRFFAERPEGSVSTLKIQRTQQEDSAVYLCASSSGAGTSKGQFFGPGTRLTVL.

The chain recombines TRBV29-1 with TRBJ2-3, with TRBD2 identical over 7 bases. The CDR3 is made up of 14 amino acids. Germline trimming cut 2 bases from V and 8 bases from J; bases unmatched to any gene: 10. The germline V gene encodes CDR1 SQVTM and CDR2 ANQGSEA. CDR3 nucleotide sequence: TGCAGCGTTGAATCCCCCGGGGGGAGTGGTACGCAGTATTTT. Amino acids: CSVESPGGSGTQYF.

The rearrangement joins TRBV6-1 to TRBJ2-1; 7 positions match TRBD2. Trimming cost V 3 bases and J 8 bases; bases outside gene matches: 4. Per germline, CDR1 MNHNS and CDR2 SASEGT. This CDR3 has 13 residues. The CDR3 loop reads CASSDSGRDEQFF. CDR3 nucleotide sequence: TGTGCCAGCAGTGATTCGGGGAGGGATGAGCAGTTCTTC.